Shown below are 15 T cell receptor beta chains from a single sample sequenced in a study of blood T cell repertoires in COVID-19. TCRdb's table, derived via immunoSEQ multiplex PCR, lists solely in-frame clones and lacks some. Of about 220,000 clones listed, 75% to 85% are singletons. Specimen: peripheral blood. The receptors derive from a woman in her seventies with acute or convalescent COVID-19.

This clone was detected once. V and J are TRBV20-1 and TRBJ2-1, with 7 bases lining up with TRBD1. The CDR3 extends over 14 amino acids. CDR1 and CDR2 from the germline V gene are DFQATT and SNEGSKA (reference sequence). V lost 3 bases to trimming and J lost 0 bases; unmatched junction nucleotides: 2. The CDR3 here is CSASGTVSYNEQFF. The CDR3 coding sequence is TGCAGTGCTAGTGGGACAGTCTCCTACAATGAGCAGTTCTTC.

The chain links TRBV19 to TRBJ1-5, with D possibly being TRBD1 (5 bases). The CDR3 is 14 amino acids. Germline assignment: CDR1 LNHDA and CDR2 SQIVND (reference sequence). Trimming cost V 4 bases and J 5 bases, with 12 bases left between them. The CDR3: CASSSRGIDQPQHF. Here the CDR3 DNA reads TGTGCCAGTAGTAGCCGGGGGATCGATCAGCCCCAGCATTTT.

V is TRBV11-2 and J is TRBJ1-2; TRBD1 matches at 11 bases. Germline-derived CDR1 and CDR2 are SGHAT and FQNNGV. After removal of 2 bases from V and 8 bases from J, the junction contained 4 bases not matched to a gene. The CDR3 is 14 amino acids. The DNA of the CDR3 is TGTGCCAGCAGCTTACGGACAGGGGGCATCGGCTACACCTTC. It yields the protein CASSLRTGGIGYTF.

V and J are TRBV7-2 and TRBJ1-2; D not certain. V was clipped by 3 bases and J by 4 bases, with 18 bases between them. Germline CDR1 SGHTA, CDR2 FQGNSA. The CDR3 contains 16 residues. The CDR3 loop is CASSFTGTQIGYGYTF. CDR3 nucleotides: TGTGCCAGCAGCTTCACGGGAACTCAAATTGGCTATGGCTACACCTTC.

The rearrangement links TRBV19 to TRBJ1-6; D may be TRBD1 (6 bases). CDR3 size: 15 residues. V was shortened by 6 bases and J by 3 bases, with 12 bases between the two germline ends. Germline V gene sequence: CDR1 LNHDA, CDR2 SQIVND (reference sequence). This CDR3 is CASSVGQHYNSPLHF. CDR3 nucleotides: TGTGCCAGTAGCGTCGGACAGCACTATAATTCACCCCTCCACTTT.

V is TRBV2 and J is TRBJ2-1, with D possibly TRBD2 on 6 matching bases. Germline V gene sequence: CDR1 SNHLY, CDR2 FYNNEI. Deletions cut 8 bases from V and 2 bases from J, with 16 bases between. The CDR3 sequence is 15 residues long. In nucleotides, the CDR3 is TGTGCCAGCGGGGACTCCACGGGTCCCTACAATGAGCAGTTCTTC. Protein product: CASGDSTGPYNEQFF.

The chain employs TRBV19 and TRBJ2-7; D remains ambiguous. Trimming removed 3 bases at V and 0 bases at J, with 9 bases between. The CDR3 is 14 amino acids. CDR1 LNHDA and CDR2 SQIVND come from the germline V gene (reference sequence). The CDR3 here is CASSIAGSSYEQYF. As DNA, the CDR3 is TGTGCCAGTAGTATCGCCGGGTCCTCCTACGAGCAGTACTTC.

This clone has only a few counts. V and J are TRBV6-5 and TRBJ2-7; 8 nucleotides line up with TRBD1. Germline CDR1 is MNHEY and CDR2 is SVGAGI. The CDR3 spans 13 residues. J gave up 3 bases and V 6 bases, and 4 bases lay outside the gene matches. The CDR3 loop reads CASSLDRGYEQYF. The CDR3 DNA is TGTGCCAGCAGCCTCGACAGGGGCTACGAGCAGTACTTC.

The V call is TRBV6-4, the J call TRBJ2-1; TRBD2 aligns across 8 bases. CDR1 and CDR2 from the germline V gene are MRHNA and SNTAGT. This CDR3 has 15 amino acids. V lost 3 bases to trimming and J lost 7 bases; unmatched junction nucleotides: 8. The CDR3, as DNA: TGTGCCAGCAGTGATGTTAGCGGGGTCCCGAATGAGCAGTTCTTC. It yields the protein CASSDVSGVPNEQFF.

The chain is built from TRBV4-3 and TRBJ2-5; possible D gene TRBD2, 7 bases. The CDR3 totals 16 residues. Germline V gene data show CDR1 as LGHNA and CDR2 as YSLEER. The V end was cut by 1 base, the J end by 5 bases, with 17 bases between. CDR3 in amino acids: CASSQARRGGQETQYF. In DNA, the CDR3 is TGCGCCAGCAGCCAAGCACGGAGGGGGGGGCAGGAGACCCAGTACTTC.

The chain uses TRBV27 and TRBJ2-1, with TRBD1 as a possible D gene (6 bases). The CDR3 consists of 14 residues. V lost 4 bases and J 3 bases, leaving 10 bases between the germline ends. Germline-derived CDR1 and CDR2 are MNHEY and SMNVEV (reference sequence). Written as DNA, the CDR3 is TGTGCCAGCAGTTCCGGACAGTTCTACAATGAGCAGTTCTTC. It translates to CASSSGQFYNEQFF.

This rearrangement joins TRBV3-1 (or the pseudogene TRBV3-2) to TRBJ2-2; 8 positions agree with TRBD2. The germline gives CDR1 LGHDT, CDR2 YNNKEL (reference sequence). J gave up 3 bases and V 1 base, and 1 base lay outside the gene matches. The CDR3 consists of 15 residues. CDR3 DNA: TGTGCCAGCAGCCAAGGCGGGGGGTACACCGGGGAGCTGTTTTTT. The encoded protein is CASSQGGGYTGELFF.

The rearrangement uses TRBV25-1 and TRBJ2-7, with D perhaps matching TRBD1 (5 bases). There are 15 residues in the CDR3. Per germline, CDR1 MGHDK and CDR2 SYGVNS. Trimming left V 3 bases short and J 4 bases short, with 16 bases between. In DNA, the CDR3 is TGTGCCAGCAGTGATTCCAGGGAAATCGGTTACGAGCAGTACTTC. It yields the protein CASSDSREIGYEQYF.

The chain is built from TRBV6-5 and TRBJ1-2; maybe TRBD1 (6 bases). Trimming took 7 bases from V and 8 from J, leaving 14 bases between them. The CDR3 is made up of 12 amino acids. Germline-derived CDR1 and CDR2 are MNHEY and SVGAGI. The CDR3 loop is CASKKAGVGYTF. CDR3 DNA: TGTGCCAGCAAAAAAGCAGGGGTCGGCTACACCTTC.

This sequence joins TRBV7-2 and TRBJ1-2; no definite D call. Trimming shortened V by 1 base and J by 4 bases, and 10 bases separated the two germline ends. CDR3 length equals 14 residues. Germline V gene lookup returns CDR1 SGHTA and CDR2 FQGNSA. The CDR3 DNA sequence: TGTGCCAGCAGCTTAGGTGGCGGGCCCTATGGCTACACCTTC. It translates to CASSLGGGPYGYTF.